Sequencing of this T cell receptor beta chain was carried out in a study of blood T cell repertoires in COVID-19. Study-level background: Sites across the United States, Italy and Spain contributed samples from acute and convalescent COVID-19. In each case, the material was cDNA or gDNA derived from T cells, B-cell-depleted T cells, or PBMCs.

J lost 3 bases, V lost 6 bases, and 1 base had no gene match. Germline V gene sequence: CDR1 MNHEY, CDR2 SVGAGI. The CDR3 is made up of 13 amino acids. Authors' processing steps: Amplification from reference gene primers served as the basis for estimated nucleated cell counts. Method: immunoSEQ multiplex PCR; TCRdb's copy keeps in-frame clones and lacks some. V and J calls plus clone size are reproduced from that table; the DNA served to infer D and trimming. The sample lists approximately 200,000 clones; 80% to 90% were seen once. Comment on this clone: The same CDR3 arises from other DNA sequences in this sample as well.

Sequencing was performed on peripheral blood. The sequence was obtained from a man aged 60-69 years who had recovered from COVID-19. The J gene is TRBJ1-5, the V gene TRBV6-5; 8 nucleotides match TRBD1. The CDR3 is CASRTGANQPQHF. In nucleotides, the CDR3 is TGTGCCAGCAGGACAGGGGCCAATCAGCCCCAGCATTTT.